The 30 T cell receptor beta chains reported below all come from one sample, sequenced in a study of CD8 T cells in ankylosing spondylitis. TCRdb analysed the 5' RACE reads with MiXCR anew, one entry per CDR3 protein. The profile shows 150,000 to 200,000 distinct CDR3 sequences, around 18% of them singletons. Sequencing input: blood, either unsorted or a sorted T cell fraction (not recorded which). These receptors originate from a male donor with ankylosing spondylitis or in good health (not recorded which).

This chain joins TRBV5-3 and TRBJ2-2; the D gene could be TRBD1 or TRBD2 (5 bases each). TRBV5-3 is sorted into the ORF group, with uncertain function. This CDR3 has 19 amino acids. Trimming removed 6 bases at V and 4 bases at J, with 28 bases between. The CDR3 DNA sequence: TGTGCCAGAAATGGGACCGACAGCGAAGTCCGATTTTGCACCGGGGAGCTGTTTTTT. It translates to CARNGTDSEVRFCTGELFF.

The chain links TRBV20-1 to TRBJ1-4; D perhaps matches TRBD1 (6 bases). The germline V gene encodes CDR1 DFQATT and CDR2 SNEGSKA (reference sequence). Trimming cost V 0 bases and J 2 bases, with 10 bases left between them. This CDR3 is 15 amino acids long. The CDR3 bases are TGCAGTGCTAGAGATCTTAGGGGGACTAATGAAAAACTGTTTTTT. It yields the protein CSARDLRGTNEKLFF.

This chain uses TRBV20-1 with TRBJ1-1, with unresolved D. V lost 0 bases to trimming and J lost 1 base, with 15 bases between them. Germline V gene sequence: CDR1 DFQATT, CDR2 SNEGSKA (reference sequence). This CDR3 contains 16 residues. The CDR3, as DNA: TGCAGTGCTAGAGATGGGGTCAGGCCAGGGAACACTGAAGCTTTCTTT. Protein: CSARDGVRPGNTEAFF.

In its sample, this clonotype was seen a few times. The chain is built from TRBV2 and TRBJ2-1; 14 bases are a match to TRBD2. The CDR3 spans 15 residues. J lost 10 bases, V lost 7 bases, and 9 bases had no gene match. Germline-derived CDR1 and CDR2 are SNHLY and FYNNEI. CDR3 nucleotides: TGTGCCAGCACGAACCTCGGGACTAGCGGGAGCGAGCAGTTCTTC. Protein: CASTNLGTSGSEQFF.

CDR3 loop: CASSQTGGLLTDTQYF. The CDR3 DNA sequence: TGTGCCAGCAGCCAGACAGGGGGACTTCTCACAGATACGCAGTATTTT. The rearrangement joins TRBV7-9 to TRBJ2-3; 9 bases are shared with TRBD1. The germline gives CDR1 SEHNR, CDR2 FQNEAQ (reference sequence). The CDR3 length is 16 residues. With 5 bases clipped from V and 2 bases from J, the junction kept 8 bases outside the gene matches.

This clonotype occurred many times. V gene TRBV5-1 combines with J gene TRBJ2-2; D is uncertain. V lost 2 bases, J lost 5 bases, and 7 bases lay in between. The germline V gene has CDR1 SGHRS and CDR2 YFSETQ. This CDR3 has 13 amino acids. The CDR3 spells CASSLGWTGELFF. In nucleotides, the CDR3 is TGCGCCAGCAGCTTAGGTTGGACCGGGGAGCTGTTTTTT. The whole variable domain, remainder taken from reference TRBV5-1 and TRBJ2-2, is KAGVTQTPRYLIKTRGQQVTLSCSPISGHRSVSWYQQTPGQGLQFLFEYFSETQRNKGNFPGRFSGRQFSNSRSEMNVSTLELGDSALYLCASSLGWTGELFFGEGSRLTVL.

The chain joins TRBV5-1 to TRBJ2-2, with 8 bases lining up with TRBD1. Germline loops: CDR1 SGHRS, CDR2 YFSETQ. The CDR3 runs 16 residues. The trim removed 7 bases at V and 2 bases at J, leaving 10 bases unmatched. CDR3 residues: CASRPPGTGNTGELFF. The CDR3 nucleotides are TGCGCCAGCCGCCCGCCCGGGACAGGTAACACCGGGGAGCTGTTTTTT.

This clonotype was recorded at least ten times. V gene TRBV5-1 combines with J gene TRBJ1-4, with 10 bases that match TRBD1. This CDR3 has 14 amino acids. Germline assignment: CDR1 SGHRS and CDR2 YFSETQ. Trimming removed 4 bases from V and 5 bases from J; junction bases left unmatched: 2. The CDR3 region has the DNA TGCGCCAGCAGCGGGGGACAGGGGAATGAAAAACTGTTTTTT. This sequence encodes CASSGGQGNEKLFF.

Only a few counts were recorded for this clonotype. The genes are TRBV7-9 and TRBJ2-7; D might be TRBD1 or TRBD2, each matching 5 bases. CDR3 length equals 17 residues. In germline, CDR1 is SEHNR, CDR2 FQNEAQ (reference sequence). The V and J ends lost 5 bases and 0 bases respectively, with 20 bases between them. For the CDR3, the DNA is TGTGCCAGCAGCCCGTTTCTTCGGGACGAGATCTCCTACGAGCAGTACTTC. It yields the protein CASSPFLRDEISYEQYF.

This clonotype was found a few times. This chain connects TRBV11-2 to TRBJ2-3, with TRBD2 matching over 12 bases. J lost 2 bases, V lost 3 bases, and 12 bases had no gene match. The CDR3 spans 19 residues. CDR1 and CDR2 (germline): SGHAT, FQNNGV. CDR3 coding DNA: TGTGCCAGCAGCTTTTGGACTAGCGGGAAACTACAATACACAGATACGCAGTATTTT. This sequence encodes CASSFWTSGKLQYTDTQYF. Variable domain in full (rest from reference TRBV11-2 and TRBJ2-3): EAGVAQSPRYKIIEKRQSVAFWCNPISGHATLYWYQQILGQGPKLLIQFQNNGVVDDSQLPKDRFSAERLKGVDSTLKIQPAKLEDSAVYLCASSFWTSGKLQYTDTQYFGPGTRLTVL.

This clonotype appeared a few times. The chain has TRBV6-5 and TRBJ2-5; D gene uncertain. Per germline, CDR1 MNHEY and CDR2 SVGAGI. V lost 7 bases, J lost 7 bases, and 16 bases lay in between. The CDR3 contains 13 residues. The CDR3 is CASKTGPRPTQYF. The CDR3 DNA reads TGTGCCAGCAAAACGGGCCCTCGTCCGACCCAGTACTTC.

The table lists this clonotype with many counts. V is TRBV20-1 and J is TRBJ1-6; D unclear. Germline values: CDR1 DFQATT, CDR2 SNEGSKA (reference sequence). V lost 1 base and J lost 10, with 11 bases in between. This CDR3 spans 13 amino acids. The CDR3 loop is CSARVAPPSPLHF. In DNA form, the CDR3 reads TGCAGTGCTAGAGTTGCCCCTCCCTCACCCCTCCACTTT.

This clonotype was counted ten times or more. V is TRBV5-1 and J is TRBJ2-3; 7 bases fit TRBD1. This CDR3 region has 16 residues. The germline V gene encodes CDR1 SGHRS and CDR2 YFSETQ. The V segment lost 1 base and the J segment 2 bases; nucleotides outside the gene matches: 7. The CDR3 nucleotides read TGCGCCAGCAGCTTGTCGAGGGGGCGAGCCACAGATACGCAGTATTTT. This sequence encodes CASSLSRGRATDTQYF.

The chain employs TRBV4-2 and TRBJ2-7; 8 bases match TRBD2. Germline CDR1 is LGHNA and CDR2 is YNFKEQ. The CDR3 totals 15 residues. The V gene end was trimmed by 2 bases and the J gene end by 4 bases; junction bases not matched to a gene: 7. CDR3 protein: CASSQRTGGQYEQYF. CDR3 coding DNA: TGTGCCAGCAGCCAAAGAACGGGAGGGCAATACGAGCAGTACTTC.

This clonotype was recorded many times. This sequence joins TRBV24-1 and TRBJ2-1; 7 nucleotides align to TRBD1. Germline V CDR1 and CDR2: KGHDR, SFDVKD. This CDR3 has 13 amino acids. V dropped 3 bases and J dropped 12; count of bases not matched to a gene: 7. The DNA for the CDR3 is TGTGCCACCAGTGATCCAGGGGGTAGGGGGCAGTTCTTC. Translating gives CATSDPGGRGQFF.

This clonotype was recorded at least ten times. Written as DNA, the CDR3 is TGTGCCAGCAGCGAGCGGAGCTACACCGGGGAGCTGTTTTTT. This codes for CASSERSYTGELFF. The V and J genes are TRBV9 and TRBJ2-2; tentatively, D is TRBD2 (5 bases). Trimming took 3 bases from V and 3 from J, leaving 9 bases between them. This CDR3 contains 14 residues. The V gene's germline CDR1 is SGDLS and CDR2 YYNGEE.

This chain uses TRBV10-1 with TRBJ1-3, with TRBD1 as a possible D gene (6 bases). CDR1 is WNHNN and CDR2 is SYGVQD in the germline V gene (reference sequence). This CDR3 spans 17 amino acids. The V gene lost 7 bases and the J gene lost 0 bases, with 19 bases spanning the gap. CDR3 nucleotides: TGCGCCAGCACTACCTCGAGGGGGGCAAGCTCTGGAAACACCATATATTTT. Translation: CASTTSRGASSGNTIYF.

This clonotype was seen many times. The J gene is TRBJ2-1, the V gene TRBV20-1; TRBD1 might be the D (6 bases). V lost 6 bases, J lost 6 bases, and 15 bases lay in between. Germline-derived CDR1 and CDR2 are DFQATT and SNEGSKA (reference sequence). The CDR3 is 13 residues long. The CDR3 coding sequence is TGCAGTGCCGAACCGGGACACCGCAATGAGCAGTTCTTC. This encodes CSAEPGHRNEQFF.

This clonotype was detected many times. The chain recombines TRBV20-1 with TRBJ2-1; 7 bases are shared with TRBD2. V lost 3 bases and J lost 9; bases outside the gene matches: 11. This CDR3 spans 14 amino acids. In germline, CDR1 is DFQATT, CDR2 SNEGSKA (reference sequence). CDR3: CSASFGEGRGEQFF. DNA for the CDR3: TGCAGTGCTAGTTTTGGGGAGGGCCGTGGTGAGCAGTTCTTC.

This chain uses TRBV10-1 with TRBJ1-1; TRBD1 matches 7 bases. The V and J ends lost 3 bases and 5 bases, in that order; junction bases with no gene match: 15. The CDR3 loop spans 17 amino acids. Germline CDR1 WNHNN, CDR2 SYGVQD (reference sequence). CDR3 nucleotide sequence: TGCGCCAGCAGTGATGGTGGGACTCCGACAGGGCGAACTGAAGCTTTCTTT. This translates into CASSDGGTPTGRTEAFF.

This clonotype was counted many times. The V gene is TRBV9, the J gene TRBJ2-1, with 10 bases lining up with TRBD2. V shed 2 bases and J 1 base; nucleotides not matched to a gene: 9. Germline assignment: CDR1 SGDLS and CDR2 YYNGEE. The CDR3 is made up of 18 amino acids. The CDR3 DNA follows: TGTGCCAGCAGCGTTGCTAGCGGGAGAGCTCAATCCTACAATGAGCAGTTCTTC. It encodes CASSVASGRAQSYNEQFF.

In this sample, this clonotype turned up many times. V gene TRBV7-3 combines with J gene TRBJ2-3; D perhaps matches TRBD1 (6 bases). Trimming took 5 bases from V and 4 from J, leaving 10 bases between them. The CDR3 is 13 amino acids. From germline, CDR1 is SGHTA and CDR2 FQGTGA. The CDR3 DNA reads TGTGCCAGCAGCGAACAGGGCCCAGATACGCAGTATTTT. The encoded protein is CASSEQGPDTQYF.

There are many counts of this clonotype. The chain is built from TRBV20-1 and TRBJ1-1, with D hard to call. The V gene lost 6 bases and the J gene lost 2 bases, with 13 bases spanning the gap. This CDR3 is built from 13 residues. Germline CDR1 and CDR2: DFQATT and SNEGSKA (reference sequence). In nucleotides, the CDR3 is TGCAGTGCGCTATCCCCGGGTAACACTGAAGCTTTCTTT. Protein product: CSALSPGNTEAFF.

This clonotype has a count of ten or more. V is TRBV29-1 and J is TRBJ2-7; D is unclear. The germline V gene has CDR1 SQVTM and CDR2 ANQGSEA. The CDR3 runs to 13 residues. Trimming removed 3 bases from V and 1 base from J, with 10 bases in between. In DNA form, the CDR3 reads TGCAGCGTTGAGGCAGCGACTTCCTACGAGCAGTACTTC. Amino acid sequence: CSVEAATSYEQYF.

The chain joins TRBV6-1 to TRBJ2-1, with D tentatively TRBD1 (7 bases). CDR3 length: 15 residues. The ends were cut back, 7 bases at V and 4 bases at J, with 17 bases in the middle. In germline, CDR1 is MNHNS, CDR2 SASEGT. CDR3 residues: CASTGVQGGYNEQFF. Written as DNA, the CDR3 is TGTGCCAGCACCGGAGTGCAGGGGGGTTACAATGAGCAGTTCTTC.

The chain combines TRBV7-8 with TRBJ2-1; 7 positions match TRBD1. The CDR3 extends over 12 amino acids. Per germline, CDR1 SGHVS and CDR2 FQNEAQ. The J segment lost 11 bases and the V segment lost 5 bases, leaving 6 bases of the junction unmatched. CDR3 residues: CASSLDRAKQFF. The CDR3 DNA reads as TGTGCCAGCAGCCTTGACAGGGCGAAGCAGTTCTTC.

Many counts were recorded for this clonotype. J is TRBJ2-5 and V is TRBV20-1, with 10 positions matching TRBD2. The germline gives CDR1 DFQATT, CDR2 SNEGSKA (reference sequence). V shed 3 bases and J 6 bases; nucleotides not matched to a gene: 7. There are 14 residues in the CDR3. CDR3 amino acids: CSARGPSGRKTQYF. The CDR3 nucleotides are TGCAGTGCTAGGGGGCCTAGCGGGAGAAAGACCCAGTACTTC.

The CDR3 nucleotides read TGCGCCAGTAACCTAGCGGACTACAATGAGCAGTTCTTC. Its translation: CASNLADYNEQFF. The chain uses TRBV5-1 and TRBJ2-1, with 7 nucleotides matching TRBD2. This CDR3 contains 13 residues. The germline V gene encodes CDR1 SGHRS and CDR2 YFSETQ. The ends lost 8 bases at V and 3 bases at J; junction bases unmatched: 5.

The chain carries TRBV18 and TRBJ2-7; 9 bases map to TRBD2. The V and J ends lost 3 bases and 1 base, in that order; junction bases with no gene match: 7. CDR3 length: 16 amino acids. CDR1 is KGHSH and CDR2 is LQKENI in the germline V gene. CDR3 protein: CASSPVAGALSYEQYF. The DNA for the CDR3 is TGTGCCAGCTCACCGGTAGCGGGAGCTCTGTCCTACGAGCAGTACTTC. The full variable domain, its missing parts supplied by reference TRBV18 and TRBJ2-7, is NAGVMQNPRHLVRRRGQEARLRCSPMKGHSHVYWYRQLPEEGLKFMVYLQKENIIDESGMPKERFSAEFPKEGPSILRIQQVVRGDSAAYFCASSPVAGALSYEQYFGPGTRLTVT.

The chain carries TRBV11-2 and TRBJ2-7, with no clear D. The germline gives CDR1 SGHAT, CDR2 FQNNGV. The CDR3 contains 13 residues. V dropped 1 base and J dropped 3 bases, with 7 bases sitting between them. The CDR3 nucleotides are TGTGCCAGCAGCTTAGGGCCTAACTACGAGCAGTACTTC. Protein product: CASSLGPNYEQYF.